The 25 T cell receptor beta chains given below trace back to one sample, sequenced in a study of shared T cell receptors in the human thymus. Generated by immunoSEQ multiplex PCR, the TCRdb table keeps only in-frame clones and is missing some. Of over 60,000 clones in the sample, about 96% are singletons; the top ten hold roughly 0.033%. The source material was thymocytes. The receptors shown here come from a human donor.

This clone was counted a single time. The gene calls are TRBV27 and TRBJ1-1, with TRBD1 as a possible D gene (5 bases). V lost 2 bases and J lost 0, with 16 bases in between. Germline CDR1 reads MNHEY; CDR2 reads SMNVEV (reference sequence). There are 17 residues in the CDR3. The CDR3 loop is CASSLLREGWVNTEAFF. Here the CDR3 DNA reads TGTGCCAGCAGTTTACTCAGGGAAGGTTGGGTGAACACTGAAGCTTTCTTT.

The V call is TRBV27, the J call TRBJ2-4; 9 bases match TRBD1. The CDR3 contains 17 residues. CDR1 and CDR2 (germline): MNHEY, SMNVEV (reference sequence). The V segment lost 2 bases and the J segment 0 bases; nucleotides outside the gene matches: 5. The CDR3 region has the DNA TGTGCCAGCAGTTTAGGACAGGGGACTTTAGCCAAAAACATTCAGTACTTC. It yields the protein CASSLGQGTLAKNIQYF.

The CDR3 nucleotides are TGTGCCAGCAGCTTTCCCGGGGGGGGAGGGGAGACCCAGTACTTC. This codes for CASSFPGGGGETQYF. The chain combines TRBV5-4 with TRBJ2-5, with 8 nucleotides matching TRBD2. From germline, CDR1 is SGHNT and CDR2 YYREEE (reference sequence). CDR3 length: 15 residues. The ends lost 2 bases at V and 5 bases at J; junction bases unmatched: 8.

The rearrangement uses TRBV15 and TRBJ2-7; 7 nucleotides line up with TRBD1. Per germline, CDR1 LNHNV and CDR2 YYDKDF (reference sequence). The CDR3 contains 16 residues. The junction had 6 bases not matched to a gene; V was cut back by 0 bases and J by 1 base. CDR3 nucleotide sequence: TGTGCCACCAGCAGAGAAGCCGGGACAGTGTCCTACGAGCAGTACTTC. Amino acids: CATSREAGTVSYEQYF.

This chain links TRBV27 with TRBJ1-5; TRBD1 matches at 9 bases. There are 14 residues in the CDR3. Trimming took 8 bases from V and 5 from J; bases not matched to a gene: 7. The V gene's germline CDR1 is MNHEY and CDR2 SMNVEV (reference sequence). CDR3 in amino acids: CASANRQGDQPQHF. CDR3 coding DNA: TGTGCCAGCGCCAACAGACAGGGGGATCAGCCCCAGCATTTT.

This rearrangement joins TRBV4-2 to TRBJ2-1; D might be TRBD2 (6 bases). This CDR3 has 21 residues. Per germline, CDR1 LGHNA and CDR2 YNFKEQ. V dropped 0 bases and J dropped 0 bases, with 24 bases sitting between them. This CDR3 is CASSQDLRGYGGVSSYNEQFF. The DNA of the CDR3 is TGTGCCAGCAGCCAAGATCTAAGGGGCTACGGAGGGGTGAGCTCCTACAATGAGCAGTTCTTC.

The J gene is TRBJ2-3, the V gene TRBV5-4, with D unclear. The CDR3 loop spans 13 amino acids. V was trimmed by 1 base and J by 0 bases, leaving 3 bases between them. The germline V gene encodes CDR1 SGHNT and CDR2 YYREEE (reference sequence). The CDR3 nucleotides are TGTGCCAGCAGCTTGACTAGCACAGATACGCAGTATTTT. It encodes CASSLTSTDTQYF.

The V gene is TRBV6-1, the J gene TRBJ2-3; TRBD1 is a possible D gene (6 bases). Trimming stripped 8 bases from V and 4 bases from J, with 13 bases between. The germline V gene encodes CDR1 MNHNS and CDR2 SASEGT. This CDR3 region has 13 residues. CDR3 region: CASPGAAPDTQYF. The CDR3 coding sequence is TGTGCCAGCCCAGGGGCGGCCCCAGATACGCAGTATTTT.

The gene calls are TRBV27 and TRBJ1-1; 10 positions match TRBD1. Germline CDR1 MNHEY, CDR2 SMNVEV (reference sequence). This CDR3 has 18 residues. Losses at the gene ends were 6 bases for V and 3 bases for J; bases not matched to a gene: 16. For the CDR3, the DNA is TGTGCCAGCAGCCAATACGACTTCGGACAGGGGGGTTACACTGAAGCTTTCTTT. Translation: CASSQYDFGQGGYTEAFF.

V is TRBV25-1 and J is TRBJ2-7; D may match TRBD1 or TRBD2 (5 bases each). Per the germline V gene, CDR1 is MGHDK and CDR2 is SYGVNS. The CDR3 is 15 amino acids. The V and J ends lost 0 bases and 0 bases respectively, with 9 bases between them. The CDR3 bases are TGTGCCAGCAGTGAATATTGGGGGAGCTCCTACGAGCAGTACTTC. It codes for CASSEYWGSSYEQYF.

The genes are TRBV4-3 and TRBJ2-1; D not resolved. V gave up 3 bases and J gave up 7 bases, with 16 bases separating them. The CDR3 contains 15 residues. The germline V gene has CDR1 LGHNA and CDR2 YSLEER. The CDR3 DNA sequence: TGCGCCAGCAGCCACGAGCGTATATCCGTTAATGAGCAGTTCTTC. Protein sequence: CASSHERISVNEQFF.

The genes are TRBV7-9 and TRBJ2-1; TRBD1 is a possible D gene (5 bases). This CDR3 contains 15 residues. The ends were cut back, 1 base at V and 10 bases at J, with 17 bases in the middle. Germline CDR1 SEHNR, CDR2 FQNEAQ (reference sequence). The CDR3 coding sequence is TGTGCCAGCAGCTTAGAACAGGACCCTTATAAGGAGCAGTTCTTC. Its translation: CASSLEQDPYKEQFF.

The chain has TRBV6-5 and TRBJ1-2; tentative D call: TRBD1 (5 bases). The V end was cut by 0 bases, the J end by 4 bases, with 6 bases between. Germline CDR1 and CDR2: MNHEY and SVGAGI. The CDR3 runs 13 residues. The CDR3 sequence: CASSYSGGYGYTF. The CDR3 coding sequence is TGTGCCAGCAGTTACTCCGGGGGCTATGGCTACACCTTC.

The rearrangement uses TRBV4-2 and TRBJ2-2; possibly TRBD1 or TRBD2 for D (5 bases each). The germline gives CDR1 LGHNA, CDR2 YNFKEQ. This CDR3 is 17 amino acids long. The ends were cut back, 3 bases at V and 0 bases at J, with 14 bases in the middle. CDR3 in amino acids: CASSQAPGRSNTGELFF. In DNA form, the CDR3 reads TGTGCCAGCAGCCAGGCCCCGGGACGGTCGAACACCGGGGAGCTGTTTTTT.

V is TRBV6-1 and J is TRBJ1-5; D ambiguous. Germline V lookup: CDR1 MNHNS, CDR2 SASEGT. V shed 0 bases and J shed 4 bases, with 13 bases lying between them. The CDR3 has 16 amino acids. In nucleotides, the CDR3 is TGTGCCAGCAGTGAAGCCTCATGGGATGAAAATCAGCCCCAGCATTTT. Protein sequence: CASSEASWDENQPQHF.

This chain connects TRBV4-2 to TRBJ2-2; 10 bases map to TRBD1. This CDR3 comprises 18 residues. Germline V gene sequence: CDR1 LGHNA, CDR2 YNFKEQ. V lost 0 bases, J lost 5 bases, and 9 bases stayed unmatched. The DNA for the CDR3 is TGTGCCAGCAGCCAAGATCGAGTTGGGACAGGGGATACCGGGGAGCTGTTTTTT. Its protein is CASSQDRVGTGDTGELFF.

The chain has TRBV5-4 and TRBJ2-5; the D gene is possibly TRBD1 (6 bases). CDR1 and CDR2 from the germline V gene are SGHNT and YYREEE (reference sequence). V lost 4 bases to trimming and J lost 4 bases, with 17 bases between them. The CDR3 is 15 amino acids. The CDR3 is CASSGYRERRETQYF. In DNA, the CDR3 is TGTGCCAGCAGCGGTTACAGGGAGAGGAGAGAGACCCAGTACTTC.

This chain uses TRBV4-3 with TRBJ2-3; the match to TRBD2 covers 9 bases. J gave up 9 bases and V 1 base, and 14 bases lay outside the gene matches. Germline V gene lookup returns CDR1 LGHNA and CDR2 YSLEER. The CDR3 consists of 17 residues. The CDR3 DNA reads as TGCGCCAGCAGCCAAGTTTGGTCGCGGGGGGGCACGAGGACGCAGTATTTT. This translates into CASSQVWSRGGTRTQYF.

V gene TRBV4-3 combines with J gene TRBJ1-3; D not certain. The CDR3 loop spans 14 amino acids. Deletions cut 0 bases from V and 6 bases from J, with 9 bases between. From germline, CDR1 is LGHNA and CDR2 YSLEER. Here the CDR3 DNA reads TGCGCCAGCAGCCAAGAGGTTGGGCTAAACACCATATATTTT. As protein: CASSQEVGLNTIYF.

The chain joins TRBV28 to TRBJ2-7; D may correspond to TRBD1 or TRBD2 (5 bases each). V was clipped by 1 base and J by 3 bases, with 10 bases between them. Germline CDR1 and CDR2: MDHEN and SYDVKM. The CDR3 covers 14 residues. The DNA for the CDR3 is TGTGCCAGCAGTTTATCCGAGGGGATCTACGAGCAGTACTTC. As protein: CASSLSEGIYEQYF. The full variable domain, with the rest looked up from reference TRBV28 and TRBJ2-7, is DVKVTQSSRYLVKRTGEKVFLECVQDMDHENMFWYRQDPGLGLRLIYFSYDVKMKEKGDIPEGYSVSREKKERFSLILESASTNQTSMYLCASSLSEGIYEQYFGPGTRLTVT.

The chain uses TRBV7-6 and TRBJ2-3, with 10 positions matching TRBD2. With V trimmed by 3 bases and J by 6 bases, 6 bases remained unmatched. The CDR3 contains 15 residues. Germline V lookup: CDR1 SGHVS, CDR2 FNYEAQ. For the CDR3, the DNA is TGTGCCAGCAGCTTCCGAGGGACTAGCGTTGATACGCAGTATTTT. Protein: CASSFRGTSVDTQYF.

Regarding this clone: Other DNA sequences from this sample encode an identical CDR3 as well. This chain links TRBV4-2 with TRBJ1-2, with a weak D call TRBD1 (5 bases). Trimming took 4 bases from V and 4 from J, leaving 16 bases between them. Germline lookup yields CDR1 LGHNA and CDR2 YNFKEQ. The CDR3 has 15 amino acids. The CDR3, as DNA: TGTGCCAGCAGCCCCTCCCTCGACAGCAGCTATGGCTACACCTTC. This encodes CASSPSLDSSYGYTF.

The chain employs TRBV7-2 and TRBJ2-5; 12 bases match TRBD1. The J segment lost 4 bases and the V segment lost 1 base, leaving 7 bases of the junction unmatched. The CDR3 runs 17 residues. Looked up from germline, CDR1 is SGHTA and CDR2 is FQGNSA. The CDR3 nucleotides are TGTGCCAGCAGCTTAGTGGTTTGGGACAGGGGGCGAGAGACCCAGTACTTC. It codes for CASSLVVWDRGRETQYF.

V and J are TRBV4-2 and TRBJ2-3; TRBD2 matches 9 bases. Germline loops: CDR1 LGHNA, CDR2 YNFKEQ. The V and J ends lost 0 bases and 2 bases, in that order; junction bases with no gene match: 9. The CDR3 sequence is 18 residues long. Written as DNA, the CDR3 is TGTGCCAGCAGCCAAGAACGGAGCGGGGGGACCCACACAGATACGCAGTATTTT. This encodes CASSQERSGGTHTDTQYF.

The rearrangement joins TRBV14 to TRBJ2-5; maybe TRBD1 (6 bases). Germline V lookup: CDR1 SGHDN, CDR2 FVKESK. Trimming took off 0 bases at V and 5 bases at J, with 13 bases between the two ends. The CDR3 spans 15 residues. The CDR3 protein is CASSQDRGHEETQYF. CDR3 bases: TGTGCCAGCAGCCAAGACAGGGGTCATGAGGAGACCCAGTACTTC.